This T cell receptor (beta chain) appears in the sequencing data of a study of vaccination and CD4 T cells after COVID-19. At the level of the study: Each control was exposed to a CEFX pool, an HIV-1 Nef pool, or no peptide at all.

Sequenced with the Oncomine TCR Beta short-read assay was DNA taken from cultured CD4+ T cells. TCRdb re-analysed the PCR reads in MiXCR, keeping a single row per CDR3 protein. The top ten clones hold around 7.9% of a sample with 12,000 to 15,000 distinct CDR3 sequences, around half of them seen once. Remarks on this clonotype: Its antigen remains unknown.

Treatment defined: approximately 9-day PBMC culture with coronavirus spike peptide pools or control peptides (ViraFEST assay). Germline CDR1 and CDR2: SGHTA and FQGNSA. There are 12 residues in the CDR3. The ends lost 5 bases at V and 10 bases at J; junction bases unmatched: 6. The V and J genes are TRBV7-2 and TRBJ1-1, with 8 bases that match TRBD1. The sample comprised CD4+ T cells from blood, cultured in vitro. The TCR originated in a human donor who had recovered from COVID-19. CDR3 sequence (DNA): TGTGCCAGCAGCATGACAGGGGAGGGAGCTTTCTTT. Translation gives CASSMTGEGAFF.